Below, one T cell receptor (beta chain) is given with its context. This specimen belongs to a study of blood T cell repertoires in COVID-19. Study background: Acute and convalescent COVID-19 specimens originated in the United States, Italy and Spain. T cells, B-cell-depleted T cells, or PBMCs supplied cDNA or gDNA.

In the original workflow: Cell counts per sample came from amplifying reference gene primers. The repertoire was sequenced with immunoSEQ multiplex PCR; TCRdb's copy has only in-frame clones and lacks some. The V and J calls and clone size are taken from that table; D and trimming were inferred from the DNA. The data hold around 300,000 clones, with more than 80% observed a single time. Germline values: CDR1 ENHRY, CDR2 SYGVKD. CDR3 length: 14 amino acids. V lost 6 bases to trimming and J lost 1 base; unmatched junction nucleotides: 5. The receptor comes from a woman aged 40 to 50 with acute or convalescent COVID-19. Sequenced sample: peripheral blood. The V gene is TRBV10-3, the J gene TRBJ1-1; 7 positions match TRBD1. CDR3 DNA: TGTGCCATCAGCCGACAGGGCTCGAACACTGAAGCTTTCTTT. This translates into CAISRQGSNTEAFF.